The following is a T cell receptor beta chain sequence with its context. Random hexamers served to reverse transcribe roughly 0.5 to 1 ug RNA. TCRdb re-derived calls from the immunoSEQ multiplex PCR reads in MiXCR, one entry per CDR3 protein. The sample has around 180,000 distinct CDR3 sequences; about 93% are singletons. This entry comes from a study of CD8 T cells in Susac syndrome. The multiple sclerosis control cohort comprised treatment-naive individuals presenting with stable or active relapsing-remitting disease. Germline V CDR1 and CDR2: SGHTA, FQGNSA. The CDR3 covers 14 residues. V lost 3 bases and J 4 bases, leaving 10 bases between the germline ends.

This clonotype originated in a human donor with multiple sclerosis. The genes are TRBV7-2 and TRBJ1-3; no definite D call. Sequenced sample: CD4+ T cells from PBMCs. CDR3 residues: CASSLGSGGNTIYF. Written as DNA, the CDR3 is TGTGCCAGCAGCTTGGGCTCGGGGGGAAACACCATATATTTT.